The 24 T cell receptor beta chains below all came from one sample that was sequenced in a study of blood T cell repertoires in COVID-19 (TCRdb year 2020). The library was produced with the immunoSEQ multiplex PCR assay. TCRdb limited this immuneACCESS table to in-frame rearrangements with V and J called. A share of clones is missing; checked studies link under half to unresolved V genes, and the rest is unexplained. The sample profile shows some 240,000 clones; about 90% of them were found once. The ten largest clones take up approximately 7.5% of the sample. The sample taken for sequencing was peripheral blood. Source of these receptors: a man aged 55-75 years who had recovered from COVID-19.

The chain has TRBV7-9 and TRBJ1-4; no definite D call. CDR1 is SEHNR, CDR2 FQNEAQ, per germline (reference sequence). The CDR3 length is 16 residues. Trimming shortened V by 5 bases and J by 0 bases, and 13 bases separated the two germline ends. This chain's CDR3 is CASSKLVGSTNEKLFF. In nucleotides, the CDR3 is TGTGCCAGCAGCAAACTAGTGGGTTCAACTAATGAAAAACTGTTTTTT.

CDR3 coding DNA: TGTGCCAGCAGTTACTCGAGAGGGAGGGATCAGCCCCAGCATTTT. Its protein product is CASSYSRGRDQPQHF. The rearrangement links TRBV6-5 to TRBJ1-5; D unclear. The CDR3 has 15 residues. The germline V and J ends were trimmed by 0 bases and 5 bases, with 11 bases remaining between them. Germline V gene data show CDR1 as MNHEY and CDR2 as SVGAGI.

The chain is built from TRBV13 and TRBJ2-5; TRBD2 matches 12 bases. The CDR3 is 17 amino acids. Germline-derived CDR1 and CDR2 are PRHDT and FYEKMQ (reference sequence). The J segment lost 3 bases and the V segment lost 3 bases, leaving 8 bases of the junction unmatched. CDR3 in DNA: TGTGCCAGCAGCTTGACTAGCGGGGGAACCTGGGAAGAGACCCAGTACTTC. It yields the protein CASSLTSGGTWEETQYF.

J is TRBJ1-2 and V is TRBV30, with 7 bases lining up with TRBD1. This CDR3 contains 16 residues. Per the germline V gene, CDR1 is GTSNPN and CDR2 is SVGIG (reference sequence). Germline trimming cut 3 bases from V and 2 bases from J; bases unmatched to any gene: 12. CDR3 bases: TGTGCCTGGAGCATTCGGGGACAGCTTATAAACTATGGCTACACCTTC. Translating it yields CAWSIRGQLINYGYTF.

J is TRBJ2-3 and V is TRBV5-1; D ambiguous. The germline V and J ends were trimmed by 1 base and 4 bases, with 7 bases remaining between them. In germline, CDR1 is SGHRS, CDR2 YFSETQ. This CDR3 spans 13 amino acids. CDR3: CASSLQVPDTQYF. The CDR3 DNA follows: TGCGCCAGCAGCTTGCAGGTCCCAGATACGCAGTATTTT.

The chain is built from TRBV9 and TRBJ1-4; 7 nucleotides line up with TRBD1. The J segment lost 0 bases and the V segment lost 4 bases, leaving 9 bases of the junction unmatched. Germline CDR1 and CDR2: SGDLS and YYNGEE. There are 17 residues in the CDR3. CDR3 coding DNA: TGTGCCAGCAGCACGACAGGGATCCCCGCAACTAATGAAAAACTGTTTTTT. It yields the protein CASSTTGIPATNEKLFF. The whole variable domain, filled in from reference TRBV9 and TRBJ1-4, reads DSGVTQTPKHLITATGQRVTLRCSPRSGDLSVYWYQQSLDQGLQFLIQYYNGEERAKGNILERFSAQQFPDLHSELNLSSLELGDSALYFCASSTTGIPATNEKLFFGSGTQLSVL.

The chain uses TRBV7-9 and TRBJ1-1, with D unclear. The V end lost 5 bases, the J end lost 0 bases, and 4 bases lay between the germline ends. Per germline, CDR1 SEHNR and CDR2 FQNEAQ (reference sequence). The CDR3 is made up of 12 amino acids. The CDR3 loop reads CASSRVNTEAFF. CDR3 bases: TGTGCCAGCAGCCGTGTGAACACTGAAGCTTTCTTT. The variable domain in full, with the rest retrieved from reference TRBV7-9 and TRBJ1-1, is DTGVSQNPRHKITKRGQNVTFRCDPISEHNRLYWYRQTLGQGPEFLTYFQNEAQLEKSRLLSDRFSAERPKGSFSTLEIQRTEQGDSAMYLCASSRVNTEAFFGQGTRLTVV.

The chain carries TRBV19 and TRBJ1-6; TRBD1 agrees at 7 bases. V dropped 2 bases and J dropped 7; count of bases not matched to a gene: 2. CDR1 is LNHDA, CDR2 SQIVND, per germline (reference sequence). This CDR3 has 14 amino acids. The CDR3 sequence is CASSIQGGNSPLHF. The DNA for the CDR3 is TGTGCCAGTAGTATACAGGGGGGAAATTCACCCCTCCACTTT.

The chain links TRBV2 to TRBJ1-6; 10 bases map to TRBD1. With 9 bases clipped from V and 9 bases from J, the junction kept 5 bases outside the gene matches. The CDR3 is 13 amino acids. CDR1 is SNHLY and CDR2 is FYNNEI in the germline V gene. The CDR3 DNA reads as TGTGCCAGTATCCGGGACAGGGGTTCACCCCTCCACTTT. Protein: CASIRDRGSPLHF.

This clone has just one count. The chain's CDR3 is CSASSGGALHTQYF. CDR3 in DNA: TGCAGTGCTAGTAGCGGGGGGGCCCTTCATACGCAGTATTTT. The V gene is TRBV20-1, the J gene TRBJ2-3; 11 bases align to TRBD2. V shed 3 bases and J 7 bases; nucleotides not matched to a gene: 6. The CDR3 sequence is 14 residues long. Germline loops: CDR1 DFQATT, CDR2 SNEGSKA (reference sequence).

This rearrangement joins TRBV7-9 to TRBJ2-1; 9 positions match TRBD1. The germline V gene has CDR1 SEHNR and CDR2 FQNEAQ (reference sequence). J gave up 10 bases and V 4 bases, and 11 bases lay outside the gene matches. CDR3 size: 15 residues. The DNA for the CDR3 is TGTGCCAGCAGCTCACCGGGACAGGGAATTGGAGAGCAGTTCTTC. It specifies CASSSPGQGIGEQFF.

This sequence joins TRBV4-2 and TRBJ2-1; TRBD2 matches at 7 bases. J gave up 14 bases and V 0 bases, and 10 bases lay outside the gene matches. The CDR3 extends over 14 amino acids. The germline V gene encodes CDR1 LGHNA and CDR2 YNFKEQ. CDR3 residues: CASSQDLRVAGKFF. The CDR3 nucleotides are TGTGCCAGCAGCCAAGATCTCCGGGTAGCGGGCAAGTTCTTC.

The rearrangement links TRBV21-1 to TRBJ2-1; the table's D gene call, TRBD1, was not cross checked with the DNA. TRBV21-1 is a listed pseudogene. This CDR3 is 16 amino acids long. Here the CDR3 reads CASSKVRPDRYNEQFF. CDR3 nucleotide sequence: TGTGCCAGCAGCAAAGTCCGGCCAGACAGATACAATGAGCAGTTCTTC.

V is TRBV4-1 and J is TRBJ1-2; D remains ambiguous. CDR1 is MGHRA and CDR2 is YSYEKL in the germline V gene. This CDR3 is 12 amino acids long. Between the trimmed V and J ends, which lost 6 bases and 0 bases, there was a span of 5 bases. CDR3 DNA: TGCGCCAGCAGGCCAGCTAACTATGGCTACACCTTC. Translated, it gives CASRPANYGYTF.

This clone was picked up one time. This chain joins TRBV9 and TRBJ2-2, with 7 bases identical to TRBD1. CDR3 length: 14 amino acids. V trimming: 6 bases; J trimming: 1 base; junction bases outside the gene matches: 3. CDR1 and CDR2 from the germline V gene are SGDLS and YYNGEE. The CDR3 loop reads CASNYRGNTGELFF. The CDR3 coding sequence is TGTGCCAGCAACTACAGGGGGAACACCGGGGAGCTGTTTTTT.

V gene TRBV5-5 combines with J gene TRBJ1-4; maybe TRBD1 (6 bases). Per germline, CDR1 SGHKS and CDR2 YYEKEE (reference sequence). Trimming shortened V by 4 bases and J by 8 bases, and 18 bases separated the two germline ends. The CDR3 extends over 15 amino acids. The CDR3 region has the DNA TGTGCCAGCAGCCCTTTTGAAGGGGGGGGAGAAAAACTGTTTTTT. It encodes CASSPFEGGGEKLFF.

J is TRBJ1-1 and V is TRBV6-5; TRBD1 is a possible D gene (5 bases). The CDR3 is made up of 11 amino acids. Germline lookup yields CDR1 MNHEY and CDR2 SVGAGI. Trimming left V 2 bases short and J 7 bases short, with 5 bases between. CDR3 region: CASSYQGEAFF. The CDR3 DNA follows: TGTGCCAGCAGTTACCAGGGTGAAGCTTTCTTT.

This chain connects TRBV27 to TRBJ1-5; D uncertain. Trimming stripped 5 bases from V and 1 base from J, with 12 bases between. Germline loops: CDR1 MNHEY, CDR2 SMNVEV (reference sequence). The CDR3 runs to 15 residues. CDR3 DNA sequence: TGTGCCAGCAGTCTGCGGGGTACAAGCAATCAGCCCCAGCATTTT. Encoded protein: CASSLRGTSNQPQHF.

The CDR3 reads CASSHRDSHTDTQYF. In DNA form, the CDR3 reads TGTGCCAGCAGCCACCGGGACAGCCACACAGATACGCAGTATTTT. V gene TRBV11-3 combines with J gene TRBJ2-3, with TRBD1 identical over 7 bases. V gave up 5 bases and J gave up 2 bases; unmatched junction bases: 7. Germline-derived CDR1 and CDR2 are SGHNT and YENEEA. The CDR3 covers 15 residues.

The V call is TRBV5-1, the J call TRBJ1-2; 7 nucleotides agree with TRBD1. The CDR3 extends over 13 amino acids. With 4 bases clipped from V and 4 bases from J, the junction kept 4 bases outside the gene matches. CDR1 SGHRS and CDR2 YFSETQ come from the germline V gene. The CDR3 bases are TGCGCCAGCAGCCCCGGACAGGCCTATGGCTACACCTTC. It codes for CASSPGQAYGYTF.

This clone has just one count. The CDR3 here is CASSFTQGLYGYTF. The CDR3 DNA is TGTGCCAGCAGTTTCACCCAGGGCCTCTATGGCTACACCTTC. This chain links TRBV27 with TRBJ1-2; tentative D call: TRBD1 (5 bases). This CDR3 is built from 14 residues. V lost 3 bases and J 4 bases, leaving 12 bases between the germline ends. Germline values: CDR1 MNHEY, CDR2 SMNVEV (reference sequence).

The genes are TRBV24-1 and TRBJ2-1, with a tentative D call TRBD2 (7 bases). The CDR3 contains 15 residues. The germline V and J ends were trimmed by 6 bases and 7 bases, with 18 bases remaining between them. CDR1 is KGHDR, CDR2 SFDVKD, per germline. This CDR3 reads CATSPLAGAINEQFF. The CDR3 nucleotides read TGTGCCACCAGTCCCCTGGCGGGGGCGATTAATGAGCAGTTCTTC.

The gene calls are TRBV28 and TRBJ1-2; D is unclear. With 7 bases removed from V and 0 bases from J, the gap between germline ends came to 12 bases. This CDR3 has 14 residues. The germline V gene has CDR1 MDHEN and CDR2 SYDVKM. The CDR3 is CASTRPGTNYGYTF. The CDR3 nucleotides read TGTGCCAGCACCAGGCCCGGGACTAACTATGGCTACACCTTC.

The rearrangement uses TRBV24-1 and TRBJ2-7; TRBD2 matches 9 bases. The CDR3 contains 13 residues. Germline lookup yields CDR1 KGHDR and CDR2 SFDVKD. With V trimmed by 9 bases and J by 4 bases, 6 bases remained unmatched. CDR3 residues: CATAASGAYEQYF. The CDR3 bases are TGTGCCACCGCGGCTAGCGGGGCTTACGAGCAGTACTTC.